The entry that follows covers one T cell receptor (beta chain) sequence. Its cognate antigen is unknown. These data belong to a study of cytomegalovirus exposure and HLA in healthy donors. Study information: One earlier analysis, a look at about 179 million T cells, found 117 million unique TCR beta sequences.

This CDR3 spans 16 amino acids. Trimming took off 3 bases at V and 5 bases at J, with 16 bases between the two ends. Germline values: CDR1 KGHSH, CDR2 LQKENI. Study-wide findings and caveats: Accurate predictions that matched the HLA-A and HLA-B alleles of most subjects were reportedly made from TCR beta sequences. In all likelihood, a cluster of highly shared sequence variants was a sequencing artifact. A later analysis linked 16,951 TCR beta sequences to HLA alleles at 0.05 false discovery rate.

The PCR made use of 60 Vbeta and 13 Jbeta primers. TCRdb's table, derived via immunoSEQ multiplex PCR, lists solely in-frame clones and lacks some. The sample lists 180,000 or so clones, just over 75% occurring once. Material: PBMCs. This receptor was obtained from a woman aged 60 to 75 in good health and CMV-seropositive. The rearrangement uses TRBV18 and TRBJ2-2; maybe TRBD1 (6 bases). The CDR3 is CASSPGQPEGTGELFF. The CDR3 nucleotides are TGTGCCAGCTCACCCGGACAGCCAGAAGGGACCGGGGAGCTGTTTTTT. Based on the CDR3 plus reference TRBV18 and TRBJ2-2, the full variable domain is NAGVMQNPRHLVRRRGQEARLRCSPMKGHSHVYWYRQLPEEGLKFMVYLQKENIIDESGMPKERFSAEFPKEGPSILRIQQVVRGDSAAYFCASSPGQPEGTGELFFGEGSRLTVL.